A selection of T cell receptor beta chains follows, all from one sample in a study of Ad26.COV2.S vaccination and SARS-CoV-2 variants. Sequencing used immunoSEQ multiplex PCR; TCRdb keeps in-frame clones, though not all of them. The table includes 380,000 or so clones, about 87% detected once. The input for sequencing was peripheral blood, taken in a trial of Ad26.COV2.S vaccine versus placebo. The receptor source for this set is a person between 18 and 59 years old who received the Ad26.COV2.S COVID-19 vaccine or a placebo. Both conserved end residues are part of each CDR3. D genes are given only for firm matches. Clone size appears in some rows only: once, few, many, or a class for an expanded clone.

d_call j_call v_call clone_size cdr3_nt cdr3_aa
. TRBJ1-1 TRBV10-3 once TGTGCCATCACCGGGCTGAACACTGAAGCTTTCTTT CAITGLNTEAFF
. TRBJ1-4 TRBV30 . TGTGCCTGGAACAGGGTTTGGGAAAAACTGTTTTTT CAWNRVWEKLFF
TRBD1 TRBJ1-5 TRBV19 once TGTGCCAGTAGTATACTGGACAGGGTGAATCAGCCCCAGCATTTT CASSILDRVNQPQHF
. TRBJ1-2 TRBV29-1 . TGCAGCGTAGGGACGGGTACTAACTATGGCTACACCTTC CSVGTGTNYGYTF
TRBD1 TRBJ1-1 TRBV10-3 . TGTGCCACCCGAGGACAGGAGGAAGCTTTCTTT CATRGQEEAFF
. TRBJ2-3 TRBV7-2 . TGTGCCAGCAGCTTAGTACCCAATTGGGGAGATACGCAGTATTTT CASSLVPNWGDTQYF
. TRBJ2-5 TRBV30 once TGTGCCTGGAGTGTAGAGACCCAGTACTTC CAWSVETQYF
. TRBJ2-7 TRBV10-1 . TGCGCCAGCAGAAGGCCCGCTTGGGCCCCATCCTACGAGCAGTACTTC CASRRPAWAPSYEQYF
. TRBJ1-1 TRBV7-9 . TGTGCCAGCAGCTTATCTGGGCCCCCTGAAGCTTTCTTT CASSLSGPPEAFF
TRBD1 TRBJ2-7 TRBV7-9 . TGTGCCAGCAGCGGCACCGGGACAGGCTCCTACGAGCAGTACTTC CASSGTGTGSYEQYF
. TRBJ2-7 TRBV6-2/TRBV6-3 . TGTGCCAGCAGTCAACCGGGACGGAGCTCCTACGAGCAGTACTTC CASSQPGRSSYEQYF
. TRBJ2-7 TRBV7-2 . TGTGCCAGCAGCTTAGCTCTCCCTAACTACGAGCAGTACTTC CASSLALPNYEQYF
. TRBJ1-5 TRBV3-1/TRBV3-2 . TGTGCCAGCAGCCAAGATAGAGGGTCCTCGCAGCCCCAGCATTTT CASSQDRGSSQPQHF
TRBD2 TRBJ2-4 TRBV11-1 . TGTGCCAGCAGCGGACTAGCGGGACACAAAAACATTCAGTACTTC CASSGLAGHKNIQYF
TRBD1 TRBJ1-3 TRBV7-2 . TGTGCCAGCAGCTTCGCACAGGGGTCTGGAAACACCATATATTTT CASSFAQGSGNTIYF
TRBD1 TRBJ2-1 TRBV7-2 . TGTGCCAGCAGCTCCCGGGACAGGGGATCTTATGAGCAGTTCTTC CASSSRDRGSYEQFF
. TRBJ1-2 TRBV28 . TGTGCCAGTTCGCTGGGGCCCCGTAACTATGGCTACACCTTC CASSLGPRNYGYTF
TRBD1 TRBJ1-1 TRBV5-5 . TGTGCCAGCAGCTCACCCGACAGGGGGTACACTGAAGCTTTCTTT CASSSPDRGYTEAFF
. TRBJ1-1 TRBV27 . TGTGCCAGCAGGGCGACCGGGGGAGCTTTCTTT CASRATGGAFF
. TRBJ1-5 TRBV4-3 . TGCGCCAGCAGCCATACGACACGTCAGCCCCAGCATTTT CASSHTTRQPQHF
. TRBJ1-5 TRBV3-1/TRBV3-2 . TGTGCCAGCAGCCAGCAGCTCAATCAGCCCCAGCATTTT CASSQQLNQPQHF
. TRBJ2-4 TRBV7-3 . TGTGCCAGCAGCTCCGCTGGGTCTGAAAAGTACTTC CASSSAGSEKYF
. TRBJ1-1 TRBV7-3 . TGTGCCAGCAGCTTACAACCTGGGCGCTGGGACACTGAAGCTTTCTTT CASSLQPGRWDTEAFF
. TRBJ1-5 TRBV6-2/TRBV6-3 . TGTGCCAGCAGTTCCCCGGACGGAAATCAGCCCCAGCATTTT CASSSPDGNQPQHF
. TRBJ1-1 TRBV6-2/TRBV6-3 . TGTGCCAGCAGTTACTCGACCGCTGAAGCTTTCTTT CASSYSTAEAFF
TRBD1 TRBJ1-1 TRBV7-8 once TGTGCCAGCAGCTTAGGGACAGGGTTATACAACACTGAAGCTTTCTTT CASSLGTGLYNTEAFF
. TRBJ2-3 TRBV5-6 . TGTGCCAGCAGCGAGACGGAAGATACGCAGTATTTT CASSETEDTQYF
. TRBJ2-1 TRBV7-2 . TGTGCCAGCAGCCCTTTGCGGCGTAATGAGCAGTTCTTC CASSPLRRNEQFF
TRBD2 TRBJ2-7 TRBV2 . TGTGCCAGCAGACGACGGGAGGGATCCTACGAGCAGTACTTC CASRRREGSYEQYF
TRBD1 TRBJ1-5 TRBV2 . TGTGCCAGCAGTGAAGGGACAGGAGGTTCCTTAGGCAATCAGCCCCAGCATTTT CASSEGTGGSLGNQPQHF
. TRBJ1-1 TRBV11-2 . TGTGCCAGCAGCTTAATGACTGAAGCTTTCTTT CASSLMTEAFF
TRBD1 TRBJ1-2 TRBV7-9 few TGTGCCAGCAGCTTAGCGGGGAGACAGGGTTTATGGTATGGCTACACCTTC CASSLAGRQGLWYGYTF
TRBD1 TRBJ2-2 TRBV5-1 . TGCGCCAGCAGCCTCCCCCCGGGACAGGGGGCGCACACCGGGGAGCTGTTTTTT CASSLPPGQGAHTGELFF
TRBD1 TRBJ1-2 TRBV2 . TGTGCCAGCAGTATCCAACAGGGGGCACGTGGTGGCTACACCTTC CASSIQQGARGGYTF
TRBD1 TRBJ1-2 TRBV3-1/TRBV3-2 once TGTGCCAGCAGCCGACGGGACAGATTAAACTATGGCTACACCTTC CASSRRDRLNYGYTF
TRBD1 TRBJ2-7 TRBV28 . TGTGCCAGCAGTTTGACAGGGGTGGCCTACGAGCAGTACTTC CASSLTGVAYEQYF
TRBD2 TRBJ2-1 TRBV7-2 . TGTGCCAGCAGCTTAACCGGGGGGAACAATGAGCAGTTCTTC CASSLTGGNNEQFF
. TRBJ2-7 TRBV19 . TGTGCCAGTAGTATCTTCTCCAGATCTCTCTCCTACGAGCAGTACTTC CASSIFSRSLSYEQYF
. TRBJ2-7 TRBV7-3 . TGTGCCAGCAGCCCAGGTTCGGGGCGGGGCTACGAGCAGTACTTC CASSPGSGRGYEQYF
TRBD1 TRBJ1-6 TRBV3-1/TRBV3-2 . TGTGCCAGCAGATACTCGACAGGGGGCGCCTCACCCCTCCACTTT CASRYSTGGASPLHF
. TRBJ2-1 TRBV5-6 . TGTGCCAGCAGCTTGGGGGGGACCTATCCGAACAATGAGCAGTTCTTC CASSLGGTYPNNEQFF
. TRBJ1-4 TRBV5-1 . TGCGCCAGCAGCCTCGGTGGGGGGCTTGAAAAACTGTTTTTT CASSLGGGLEKLFF
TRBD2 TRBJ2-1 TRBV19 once TGTGCCAGTAAATTTCTAGCGGTTAAGGATGAGCAGTTCTTC CASKFLAVKDEQFF
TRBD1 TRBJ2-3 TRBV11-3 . TGTGCCAGCAGCTTGCGGACAGGGAGCACAGATACGCAGTATTTT CASSLRTGSTDTQYF
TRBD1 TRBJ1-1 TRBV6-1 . TGTGCCAGCAGTGAATTGACAGGGTTGACTGAAGCTTTCTTT CASSELTGLTEAFF
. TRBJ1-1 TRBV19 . TGTGCCAGTAGTATAGGGCTCATGAACACTGAAGCTTTCTTT CASSIGLMNTEAFF
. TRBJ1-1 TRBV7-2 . TGTGCCAGCAGCTTATCGGGGGGGCGGTACACTGAAGCTTTCTTT CASSLSGGRYTEAFF
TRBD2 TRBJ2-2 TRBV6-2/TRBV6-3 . TGTGCCAGCAGTAACAGACTAGCGGGAGTCACCGGGGAGCTGTTTTTT CASSNRLAGVTGELFF
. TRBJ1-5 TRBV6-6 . TGTGCCAGCAGGCTGCCTGATCAGCCCCAGCATTTT CASRLPDQPQHF
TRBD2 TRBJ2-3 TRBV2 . TGTGCCAGCAGGGAAGCGGGAGTGGGTACAGATACGCAGTATTTT CASREAGVGTDTQYF
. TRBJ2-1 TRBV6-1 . TGTGCCAGCAGTGAAAGTCAGGGCTACTACAATGAGCAGTTCTTC CASSESQGYYNEQFF
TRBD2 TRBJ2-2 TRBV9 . TGTGCCAGCAGCGTAGCCCACAGAGGCGGGAGAACCGGGGAGCTGTTTTTT CASSVAHRGGRTGELFF
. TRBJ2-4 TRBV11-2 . TGTGCCAGCAAGAAGCTAGGGGTTGAGGGGCTTAACATTCAGTACTTC CASKKLGVEGLNIQYF